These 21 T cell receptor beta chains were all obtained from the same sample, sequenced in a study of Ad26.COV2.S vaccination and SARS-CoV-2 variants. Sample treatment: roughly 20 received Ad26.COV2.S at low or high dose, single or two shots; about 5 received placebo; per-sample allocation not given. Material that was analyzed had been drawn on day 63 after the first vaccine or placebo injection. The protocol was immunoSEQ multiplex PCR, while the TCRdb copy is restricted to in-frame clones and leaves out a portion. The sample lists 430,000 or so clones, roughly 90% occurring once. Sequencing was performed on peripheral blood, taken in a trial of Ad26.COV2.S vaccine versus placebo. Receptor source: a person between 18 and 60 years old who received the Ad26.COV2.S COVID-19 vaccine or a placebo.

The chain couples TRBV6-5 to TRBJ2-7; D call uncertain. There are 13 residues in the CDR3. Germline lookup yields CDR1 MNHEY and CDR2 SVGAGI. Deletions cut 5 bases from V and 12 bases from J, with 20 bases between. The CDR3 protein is CASSRLESASWYF. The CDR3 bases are TGTGCCAGCAGTCGGCTAGAGAGCGCTTCATGGTACTTC.

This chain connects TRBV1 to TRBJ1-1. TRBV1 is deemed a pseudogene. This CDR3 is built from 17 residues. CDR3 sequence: CTSNLNRDGWRDTEAFF. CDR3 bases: TGCACCAGCAACCTAAATCGGGATGGGTGGAGGGACACTGAAGCTTTCTTT.

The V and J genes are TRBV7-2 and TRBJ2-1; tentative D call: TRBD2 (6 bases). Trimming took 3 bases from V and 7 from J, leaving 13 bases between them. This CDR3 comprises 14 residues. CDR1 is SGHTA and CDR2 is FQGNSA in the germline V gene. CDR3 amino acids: CASSLGLAFNEQFF. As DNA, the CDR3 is TGTGCCAGCAGCTTGGGTCTAGCGTTTAATGAGCAGTTCTTC.

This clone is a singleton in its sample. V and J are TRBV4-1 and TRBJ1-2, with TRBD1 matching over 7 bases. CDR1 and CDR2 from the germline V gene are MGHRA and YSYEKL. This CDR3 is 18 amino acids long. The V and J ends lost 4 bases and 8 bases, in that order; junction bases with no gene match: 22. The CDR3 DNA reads TGCGCCAGCAGCCGGCGGTTGGACGGGACAGACCCACCAGCGGGCTACACCTTC. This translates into CASSRRLDGTDPPAGYTF.

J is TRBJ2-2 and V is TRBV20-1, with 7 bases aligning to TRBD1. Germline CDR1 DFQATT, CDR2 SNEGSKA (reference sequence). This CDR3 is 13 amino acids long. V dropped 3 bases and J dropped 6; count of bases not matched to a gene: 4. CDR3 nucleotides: TGCAGTGCTAGTAATCAGGGGGCCGGGGAGCTGTTTTTT. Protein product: CSASNQGAGELFF.

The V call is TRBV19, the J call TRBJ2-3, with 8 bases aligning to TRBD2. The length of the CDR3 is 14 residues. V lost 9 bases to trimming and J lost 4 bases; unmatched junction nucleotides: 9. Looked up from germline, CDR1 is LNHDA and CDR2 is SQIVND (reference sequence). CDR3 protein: CARFLAGGSDTQYF. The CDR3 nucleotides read TGTGCCAGGTTTCTGGCGGGAGGCTCAGATACGCAGTATTTT.

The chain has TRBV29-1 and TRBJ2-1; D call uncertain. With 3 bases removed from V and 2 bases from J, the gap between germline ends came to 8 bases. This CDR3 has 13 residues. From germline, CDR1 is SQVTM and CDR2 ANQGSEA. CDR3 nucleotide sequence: TGCAGCGTTGACCCCATCACCTACAATGAGCAGTTCTTC. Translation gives CSVDPITYNEQFF.

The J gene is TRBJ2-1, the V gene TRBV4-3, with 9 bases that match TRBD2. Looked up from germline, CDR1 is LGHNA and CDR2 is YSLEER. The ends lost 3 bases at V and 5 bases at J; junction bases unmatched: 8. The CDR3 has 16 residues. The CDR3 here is CASSQTTSGSDNEQFF. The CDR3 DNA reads TGCGCCAGCAGCCAGACGACTAGCGGTTCGGACAATGAGCAGTTCTTC.

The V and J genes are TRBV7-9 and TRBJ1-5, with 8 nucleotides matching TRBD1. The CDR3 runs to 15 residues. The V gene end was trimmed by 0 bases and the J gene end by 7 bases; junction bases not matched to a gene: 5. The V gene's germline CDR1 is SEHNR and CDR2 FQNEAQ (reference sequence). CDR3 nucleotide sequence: TGTGCCAGCAGCTTAGCCACAGGGGGAGGGCAGCCCCAGCATTTT. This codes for CASSLATGGGQPQHF.

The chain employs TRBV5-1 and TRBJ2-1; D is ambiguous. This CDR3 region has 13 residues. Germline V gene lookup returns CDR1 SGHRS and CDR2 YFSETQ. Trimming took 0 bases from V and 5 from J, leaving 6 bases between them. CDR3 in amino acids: CASSLAGHNEQFF. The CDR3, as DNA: TGCGCCAGCAGCTTGGCAGGCCACAATGAGCAGTTCTTC.

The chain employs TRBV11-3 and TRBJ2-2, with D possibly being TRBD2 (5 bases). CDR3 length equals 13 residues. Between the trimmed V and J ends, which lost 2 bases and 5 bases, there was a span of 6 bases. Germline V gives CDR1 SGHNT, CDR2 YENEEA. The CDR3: CASSLTRTGELFF. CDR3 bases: TGTGCCAGCAGCTTAACTAGAACCGGGGAGCTGTTTTTT.

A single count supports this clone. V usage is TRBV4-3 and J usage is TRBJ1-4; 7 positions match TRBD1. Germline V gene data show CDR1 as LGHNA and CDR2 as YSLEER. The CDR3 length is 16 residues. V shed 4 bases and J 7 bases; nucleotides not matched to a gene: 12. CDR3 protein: CASSPQVDRVGEKLFF. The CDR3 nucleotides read TGCGCCAGCAGCCCTCAGGTTGACAGGGTGGGTGAAAAACTGTTTTTT.

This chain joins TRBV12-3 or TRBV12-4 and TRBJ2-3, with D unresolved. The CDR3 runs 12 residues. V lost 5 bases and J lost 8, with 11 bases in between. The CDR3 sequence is CASSAYIGTQYF. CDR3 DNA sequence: TGTGCCAGCAGTGCATACATAGGTACGCAGTATTTT.

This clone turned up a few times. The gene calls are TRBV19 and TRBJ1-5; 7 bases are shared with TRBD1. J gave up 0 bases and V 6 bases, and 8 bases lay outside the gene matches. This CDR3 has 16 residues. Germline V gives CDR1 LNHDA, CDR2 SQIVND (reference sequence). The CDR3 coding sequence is TGTGCCAGTAGCGCCCGGGACAGCCTTAGCAATCAGCCCCAGCATTTT. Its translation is CASSARDSLSNQPQHF.

The CDR3 nucleotides read TGTGCCAGCAGGGCCTTCCGGGACAGGGTAACCTACGAGCAGTACTTC. Translating gives CASRAFRDRVTYEQYF. The genes are TRBV2 and TRBJ2-7; 9 bases align to TRBD1. CDR1 is SNHLY and CDR2 is FYNNEI in the germline V gene. The CDR3 runs to 16 residues. V shed 6 bases, J shed 2 bases, and the junction held 11 bases outside the gene matches.

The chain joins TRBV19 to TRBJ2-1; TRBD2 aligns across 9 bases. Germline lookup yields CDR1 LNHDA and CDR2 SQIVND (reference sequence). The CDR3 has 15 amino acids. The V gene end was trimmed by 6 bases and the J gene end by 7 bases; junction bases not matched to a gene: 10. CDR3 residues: CASRAGTSMWNEQFF. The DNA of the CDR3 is TGTGCCAGTAGAGCCGGGACTAGCATGTGGAATGAGCAGTTCTTC.

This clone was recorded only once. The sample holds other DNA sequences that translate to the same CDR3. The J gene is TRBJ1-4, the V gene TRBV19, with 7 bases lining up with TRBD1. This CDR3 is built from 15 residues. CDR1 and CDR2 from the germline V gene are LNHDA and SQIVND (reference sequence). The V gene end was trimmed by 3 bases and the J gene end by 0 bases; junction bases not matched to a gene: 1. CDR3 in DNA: TGTGCCAGTAGTATTGGGACAGCAACTAATGAAAAACTGTTTTTT. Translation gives CASSIGTATNEKLFF.

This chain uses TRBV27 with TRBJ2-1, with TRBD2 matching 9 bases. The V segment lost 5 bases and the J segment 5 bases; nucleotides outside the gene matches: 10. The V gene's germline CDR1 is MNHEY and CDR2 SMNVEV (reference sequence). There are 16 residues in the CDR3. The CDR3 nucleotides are TGTGCCAGCAGTCCGCTGGGGTCTAGCGGGAACAATGAGCAGTTCTTC. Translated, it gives CASSPLGSSGNNEQFF.

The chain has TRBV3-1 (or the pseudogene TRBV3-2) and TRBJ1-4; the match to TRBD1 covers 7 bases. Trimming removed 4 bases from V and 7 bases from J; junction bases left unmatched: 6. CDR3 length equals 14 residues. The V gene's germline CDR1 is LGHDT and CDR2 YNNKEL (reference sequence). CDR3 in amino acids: CASSLRQGGEKLFF. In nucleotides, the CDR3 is TGTGCCAGCAGCCTACGACAGGGCGGTGAAAAACTGTTTTTT.

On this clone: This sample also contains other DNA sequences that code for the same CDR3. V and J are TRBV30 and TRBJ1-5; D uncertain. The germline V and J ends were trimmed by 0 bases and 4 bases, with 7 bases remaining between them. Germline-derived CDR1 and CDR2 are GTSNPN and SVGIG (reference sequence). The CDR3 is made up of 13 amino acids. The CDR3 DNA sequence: TGTGCCTGGAGTGTTAGGGATAATCAGCCCCAGCATTTT. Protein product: CAWSVRDNQPQHF.

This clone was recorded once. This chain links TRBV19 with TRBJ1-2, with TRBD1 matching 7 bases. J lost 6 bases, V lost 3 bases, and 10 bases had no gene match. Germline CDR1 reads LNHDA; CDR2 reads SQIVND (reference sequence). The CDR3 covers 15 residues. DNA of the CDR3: TGTGCCAGTAGTATCAACAGGGGACAGTGGCATGGCTACACCTTC. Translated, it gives CASSINRGQWHGYTF.